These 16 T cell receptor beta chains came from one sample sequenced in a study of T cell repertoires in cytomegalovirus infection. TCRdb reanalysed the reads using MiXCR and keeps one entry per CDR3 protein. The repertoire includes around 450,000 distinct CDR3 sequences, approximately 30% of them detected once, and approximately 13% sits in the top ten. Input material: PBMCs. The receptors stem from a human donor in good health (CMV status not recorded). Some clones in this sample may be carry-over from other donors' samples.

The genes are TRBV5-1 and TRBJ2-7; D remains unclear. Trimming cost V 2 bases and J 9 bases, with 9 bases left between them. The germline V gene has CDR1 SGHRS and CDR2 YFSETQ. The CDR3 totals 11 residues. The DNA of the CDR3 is TGCGCCAGCAGCTTACTTGGCACGCAGTACTTC. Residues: CASSLLGTQYF.

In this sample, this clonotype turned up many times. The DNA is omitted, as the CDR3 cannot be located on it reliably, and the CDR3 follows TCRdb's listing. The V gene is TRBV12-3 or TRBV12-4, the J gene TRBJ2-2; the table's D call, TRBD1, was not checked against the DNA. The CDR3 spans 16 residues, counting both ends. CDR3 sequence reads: CASSLGTGFNTGELFF.

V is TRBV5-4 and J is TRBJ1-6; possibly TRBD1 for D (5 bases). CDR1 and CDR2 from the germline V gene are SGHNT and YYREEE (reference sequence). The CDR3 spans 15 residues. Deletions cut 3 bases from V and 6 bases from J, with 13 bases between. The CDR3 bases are TGTGCCAGCAGCTCTACAACAGGTCCTAATTCACCCCTCCACTTT. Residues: CASSSTTGPNSPLHF.

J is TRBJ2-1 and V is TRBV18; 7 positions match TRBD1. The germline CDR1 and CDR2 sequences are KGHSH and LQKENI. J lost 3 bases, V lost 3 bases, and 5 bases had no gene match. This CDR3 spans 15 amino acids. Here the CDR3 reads CASSPPGQNYNEQFF. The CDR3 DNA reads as TGTGCCAGCTCACCGCCGGGACAGAACTACAATGAGCAGTTCTTC.

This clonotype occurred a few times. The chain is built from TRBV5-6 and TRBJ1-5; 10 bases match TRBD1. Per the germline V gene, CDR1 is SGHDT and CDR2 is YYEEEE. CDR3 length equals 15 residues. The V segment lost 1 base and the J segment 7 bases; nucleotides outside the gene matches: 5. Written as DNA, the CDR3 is TGTGCCAGCAGCTTGTGGGACAGGGGATGGCAGCCCCAGCATTTT. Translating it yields CASSLWDRGWQPQHF. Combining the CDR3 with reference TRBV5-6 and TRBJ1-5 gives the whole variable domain DAGVTQSPTHLIKTRGQQVTLRCSPKSGHDTVSWYQQALGQGPQFIFQYYEEEERQRGNFPDRFSGHQFPNYSSELNVNALLLGDSALYLCASSLWDRGWQPQHFGDGTRLSIL.

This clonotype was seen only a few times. Here the CDR3 reads CASSMAGTGGNQPQHF. The CDR3 DNA reads TGTGCCAGCAGCATGGCGGGGACAGGCGGCAATCAGCCCCAGCATTTT. The genes are TRBV12-3 or TRBV12-4 and TRBJ1-5; TRBD1 matches at 8 bases. Losses at the gene ends were 6 bases for V and 2 bases for J; bases not matched to a gene: 9. CDR3 length equals 16 residues.

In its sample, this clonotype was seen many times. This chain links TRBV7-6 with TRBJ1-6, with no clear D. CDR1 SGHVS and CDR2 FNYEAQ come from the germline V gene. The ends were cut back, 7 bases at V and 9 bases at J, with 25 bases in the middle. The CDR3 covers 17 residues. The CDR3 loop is CASTIEEGASLSSPLHF. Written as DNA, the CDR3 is TGTGCCAGCACCATAGAAGAAGGTGCGAGTTTAAGTTCACCCCTCCACTTT. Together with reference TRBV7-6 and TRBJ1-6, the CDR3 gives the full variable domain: GAGVSQSPRYKVTKRGQDVALRCDPISGHVSLYWYRQALGQGPEFLTYFNYEAQQDKSGLPNDRFSAERPEGSISTLTIQRTEQRDSAMYRCASTIEEGASLSSPLHFGNGTRLTVT.

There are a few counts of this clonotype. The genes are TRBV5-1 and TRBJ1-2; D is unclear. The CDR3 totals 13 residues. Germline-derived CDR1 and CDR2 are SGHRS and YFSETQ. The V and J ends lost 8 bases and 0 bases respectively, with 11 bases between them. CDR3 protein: CASRLHSNYGYTF. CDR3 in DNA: TGCGCCAGTCGCTTGCATTCTAACTATGGCTACACCTTC.

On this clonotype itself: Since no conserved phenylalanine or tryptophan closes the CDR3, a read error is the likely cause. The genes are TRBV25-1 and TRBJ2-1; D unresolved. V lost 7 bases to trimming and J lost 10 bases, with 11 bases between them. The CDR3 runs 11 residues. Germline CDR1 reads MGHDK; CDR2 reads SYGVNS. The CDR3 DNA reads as TGTGCCAGCACCGCTATGAGGGAGCAGTTCTGC. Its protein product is CASTAMREQFC.

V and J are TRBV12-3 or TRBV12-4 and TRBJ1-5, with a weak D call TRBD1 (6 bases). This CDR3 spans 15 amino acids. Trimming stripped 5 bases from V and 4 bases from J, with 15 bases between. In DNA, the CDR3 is TGTGCCAGCAGTCTTGGACAGTCCACGAATCAGCCCCAGCATTTT. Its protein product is CASSLGQSTNQPQHF.

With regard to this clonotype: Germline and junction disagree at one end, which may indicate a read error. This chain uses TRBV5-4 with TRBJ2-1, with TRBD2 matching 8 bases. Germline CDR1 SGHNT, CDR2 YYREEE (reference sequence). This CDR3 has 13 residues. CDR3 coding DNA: TGTGTCAGCAGCTTGGCGGGGGGCGACGAGCAGTTCTTC. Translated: CVSSLAGGDEQFF.

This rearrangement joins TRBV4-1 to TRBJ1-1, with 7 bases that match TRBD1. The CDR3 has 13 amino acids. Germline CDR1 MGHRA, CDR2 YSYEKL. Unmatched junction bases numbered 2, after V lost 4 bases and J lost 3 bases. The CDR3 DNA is TGCGCCAGCAGCCGACAGGGAGACACTGAAGCTTTCTTT. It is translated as CASSRQGDTEAFF.

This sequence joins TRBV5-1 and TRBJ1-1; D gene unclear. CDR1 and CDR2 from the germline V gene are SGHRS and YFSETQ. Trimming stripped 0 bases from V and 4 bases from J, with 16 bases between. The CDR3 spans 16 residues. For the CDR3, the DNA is TGCGCCAGCAGCTTGGTGTTAACGGGGTCGTCCACTGAAGCTTTCTTT. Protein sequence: CASSLVLTGSSTEAFF.

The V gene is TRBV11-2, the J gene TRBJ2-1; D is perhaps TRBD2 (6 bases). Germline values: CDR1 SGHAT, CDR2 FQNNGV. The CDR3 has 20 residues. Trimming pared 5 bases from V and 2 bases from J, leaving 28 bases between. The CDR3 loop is CASSPTLRRSGPTPYNEQFF. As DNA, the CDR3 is TGTGCCAGCAGCCCCACCTTAAGGAGGAGCGGGCCTACTCCCTACAATGAGCAGTTCTTC. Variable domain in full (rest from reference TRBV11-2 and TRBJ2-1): EAGVAQSPRYKIIEKRQSVAFWCNPISGHATLYWYQQILGQGPKLLIQFQNNGVVDDSQLPKDRFSAERLKGVDSTLKIQPAKLEDSAVYLCASSPTLRRSGPTPYNEQFFGPGTRLTVL.

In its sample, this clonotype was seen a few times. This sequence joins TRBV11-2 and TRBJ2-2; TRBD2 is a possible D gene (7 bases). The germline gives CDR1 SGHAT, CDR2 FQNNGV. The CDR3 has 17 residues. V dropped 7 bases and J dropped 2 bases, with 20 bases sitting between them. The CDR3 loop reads CASKPGVGGPNTGELFF. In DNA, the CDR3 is TGTGCCAGCAAACCGGGGGTCGGGGGGCCTAACACCGGGGAGCTGTTTTTT.

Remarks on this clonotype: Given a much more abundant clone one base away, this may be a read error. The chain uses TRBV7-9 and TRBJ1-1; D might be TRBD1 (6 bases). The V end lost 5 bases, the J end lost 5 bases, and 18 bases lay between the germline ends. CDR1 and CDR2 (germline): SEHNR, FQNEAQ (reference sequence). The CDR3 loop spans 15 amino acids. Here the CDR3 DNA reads TGTGCCAGCAGCGAGCCTACAGGGCCGCGTACTGAAGCTTTCTTT. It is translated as CASSEPTGPRTEAFF.